This T cell receptor beta chain stems from a study of cytomegalovirus exposure and HLA in healthy donors. The overall study: Among 150 million to 200 million T cells, an earlier analysis found roughly 110 million unique TCR beta sequences.

13 Jbeta primers and 60 Vbeta primers were used for the PCR. Repertoires were generated with immunoSEQ multiplex PCR, while TCRdb's copy carries only in-frame clones and drops some. The sample includes about 120,000 clones, about 80% of them seen just once. As regards this clone: Antigen: not known.

The CDR3 covers 16 residues. Germline CDR1 reads MDHEN; CDR2 reads SYDVKM. Trimming pared 2 bases from V and 2 bases from J, leaving 16 bases between. The study's findings and limits: Immune exposure information available was restricted to CMV serostatus.

This sequence was found in a female donor in good health and CMV-seropositive. The specimen sequenced was PBMCs. This chain joins TRBV28 and TRBJ2-7; TRBD1 might be the D (7 bases). CDR3 residues: CASSLGGGGPTYEQYF. Here the CDR3 DNA reads TGTGCCAGCAGTTTAGGCGGAGGGGGCCCCACCTACGAGCAGTACTTC.